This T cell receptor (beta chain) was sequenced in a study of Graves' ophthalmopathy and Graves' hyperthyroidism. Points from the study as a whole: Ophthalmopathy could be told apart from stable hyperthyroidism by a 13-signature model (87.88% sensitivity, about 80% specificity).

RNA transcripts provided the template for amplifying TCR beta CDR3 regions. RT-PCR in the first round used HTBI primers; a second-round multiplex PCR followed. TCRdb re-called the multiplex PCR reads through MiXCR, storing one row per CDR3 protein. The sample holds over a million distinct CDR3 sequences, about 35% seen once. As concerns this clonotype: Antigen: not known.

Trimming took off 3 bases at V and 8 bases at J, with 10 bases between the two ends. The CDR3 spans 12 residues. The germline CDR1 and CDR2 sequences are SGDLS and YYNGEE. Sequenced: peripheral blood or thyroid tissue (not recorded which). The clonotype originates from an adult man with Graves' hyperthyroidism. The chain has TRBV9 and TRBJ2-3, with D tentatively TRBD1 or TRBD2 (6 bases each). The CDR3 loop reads CASSAKGGTQYF. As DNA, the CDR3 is TGTGCCAGCAGCGCTAAGGGGGGTACGCAGTATTTT.